This T cell receptor (beta chain) originates from a study of cytomegalovirus exposure and HLA in healthy donors. Study summary: Most genotyped donors, around 78% of about 400, had Caucasian-associated genetic ancestry. The study, taken as a whole, reports: At a 0.05 false discovery rate, a later analysis found 15,000 to 20,000 TCR beta sequences to be associated with HLA alleles. Immune exposure data for these donors was limited to CMV serostatus.

Worth noting for this clone: The antigen remains undetermined.

60 Vbeta and 13 Jbeta primers were used in PCR. Here immunoSEQ multiplex PCR was the method, and the copy in TCRdb shows in-frame clones only, minus some. Of roughly 140,000 clones in the sample, roughly 75% are singletons; the top ten hold about 3.2%. The CDR3 runs to 13 residues. V dropped 0 bases and J dropped 9 bases, with 9 bases sitting between them. Per germline, CDR1 SGHTA and CDR2 FQGNSA. The source material was PBMCs. The chain has TRBV7-2 and TRBJ2-1, with a tentative D call TRBD2 (6 bases). The source is a female donor in good health and CMV-seronegative. Here the CDR3 DNA reads TGTGCCAGCAGCTTAGCGATCGGGAGTGAGCAGTTCTTC. Translating gives CASSLAIGSEQFF.